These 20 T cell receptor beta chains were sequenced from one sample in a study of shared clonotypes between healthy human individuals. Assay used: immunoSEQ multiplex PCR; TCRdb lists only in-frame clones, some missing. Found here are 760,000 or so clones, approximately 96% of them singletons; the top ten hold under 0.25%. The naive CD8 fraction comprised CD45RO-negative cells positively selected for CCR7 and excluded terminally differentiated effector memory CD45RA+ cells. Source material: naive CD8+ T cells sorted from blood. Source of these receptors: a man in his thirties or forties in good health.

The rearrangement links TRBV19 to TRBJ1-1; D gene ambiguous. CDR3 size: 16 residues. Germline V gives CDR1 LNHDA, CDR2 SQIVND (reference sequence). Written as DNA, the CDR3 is TGTGCACCGTACGTGGGTCAGGCTAAAAGGAACACTGAAGCTTTCTTT. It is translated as CAPYVGQAKRNTEAFF.

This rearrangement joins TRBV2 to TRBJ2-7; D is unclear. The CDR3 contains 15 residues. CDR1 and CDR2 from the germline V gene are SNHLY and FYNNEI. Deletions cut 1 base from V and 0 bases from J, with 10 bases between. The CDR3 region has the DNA TGTGCCAGCAGTGAAGTTCCAGGACCCTCCTACGAGCAGTACTTC. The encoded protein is CASSEVPGPSYEQYF.

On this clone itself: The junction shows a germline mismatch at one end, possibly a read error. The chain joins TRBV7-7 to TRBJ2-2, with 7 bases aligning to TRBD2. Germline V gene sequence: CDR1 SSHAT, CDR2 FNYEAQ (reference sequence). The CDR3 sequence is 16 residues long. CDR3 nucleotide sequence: TGTGCTAGCAGCCGGGAGGCAGCGGCGAACACCGGGGAGCTGTTTTTT. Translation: CASSREAAANTGELFF.

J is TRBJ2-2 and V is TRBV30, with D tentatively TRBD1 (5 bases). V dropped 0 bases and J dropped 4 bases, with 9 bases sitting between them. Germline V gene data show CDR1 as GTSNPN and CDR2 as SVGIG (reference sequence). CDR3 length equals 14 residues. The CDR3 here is CAWSVVGPTGELFF. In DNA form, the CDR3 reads TGTGCCTGGAGTGTTGTGGGGCCCACCGGGGAGCTGTTTTTT.

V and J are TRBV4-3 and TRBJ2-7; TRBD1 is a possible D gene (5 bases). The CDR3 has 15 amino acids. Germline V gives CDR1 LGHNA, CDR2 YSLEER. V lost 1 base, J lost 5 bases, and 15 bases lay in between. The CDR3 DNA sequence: TGCGCCAGCAGCCAAGGTCCAGGGTCCGAGAACGAGCAGTACTTC. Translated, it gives CASSQGPGSENEQYF.

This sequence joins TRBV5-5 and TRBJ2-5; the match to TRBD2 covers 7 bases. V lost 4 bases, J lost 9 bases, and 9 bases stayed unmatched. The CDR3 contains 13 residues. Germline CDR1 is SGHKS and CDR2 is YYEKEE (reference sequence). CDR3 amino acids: CASSPGGPLSQYF. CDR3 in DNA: TGTGCCAGCAGCCCGGGGGGTCCTTTGTCCCAGTACTTC.

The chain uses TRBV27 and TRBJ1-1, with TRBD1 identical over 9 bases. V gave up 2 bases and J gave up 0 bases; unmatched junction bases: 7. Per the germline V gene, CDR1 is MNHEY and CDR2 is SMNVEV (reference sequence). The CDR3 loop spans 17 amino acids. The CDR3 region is CASSLDRTGALNTEAFF. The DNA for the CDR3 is TGTGCCAGCAGTTTAGATCGGACAGGGGCATTGAACACTGAAGCTTTCTTT.

CDR3 DNA: TGTGCCAGCAGTGATTCCACAGGGGGCGCGGTCACTGAAGCTTTCTTT. Amino acids: CASSDSTGGAVTEAFF. This rearrangement joins TRBV6-1 to TRBJ1-1, with 9 bases lining up with TRBD1. The CDR3 covers 16 residues. With V trimmed by 3 bases and J by 4 bases, 9 bases remained unmatched. Germline-derived CDR1 and CDR2 are MNHNS and SASEGT.

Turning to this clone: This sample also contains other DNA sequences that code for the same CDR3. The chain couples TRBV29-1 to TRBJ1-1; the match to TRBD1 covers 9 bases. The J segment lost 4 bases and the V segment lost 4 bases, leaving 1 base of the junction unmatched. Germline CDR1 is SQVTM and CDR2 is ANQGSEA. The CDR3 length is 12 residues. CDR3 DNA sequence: TGCAGCGTTGTGACAGGGGGCACTGAAGCTTTCTTT. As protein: CSVVTGGTEAFF.

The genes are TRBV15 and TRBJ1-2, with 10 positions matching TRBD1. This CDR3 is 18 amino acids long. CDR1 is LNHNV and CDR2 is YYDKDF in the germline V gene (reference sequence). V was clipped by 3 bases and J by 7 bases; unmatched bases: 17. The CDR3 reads CATSSYFMTGGALFGYTF. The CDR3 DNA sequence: TGTGCCACCAGCAGCTACTTTATGACAGGGGGCGCTTTATTTGGCTACACCTTC.

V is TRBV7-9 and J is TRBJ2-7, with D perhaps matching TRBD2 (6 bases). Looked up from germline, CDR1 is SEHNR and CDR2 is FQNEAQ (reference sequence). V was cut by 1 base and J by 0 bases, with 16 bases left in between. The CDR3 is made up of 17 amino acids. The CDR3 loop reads CASSLGPSSASSYEQYF. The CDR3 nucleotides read TGTGCCAGCAGCTTAGGGCCCTCTAGCGCTAGCTCCTACGAGCAGTACTTC.

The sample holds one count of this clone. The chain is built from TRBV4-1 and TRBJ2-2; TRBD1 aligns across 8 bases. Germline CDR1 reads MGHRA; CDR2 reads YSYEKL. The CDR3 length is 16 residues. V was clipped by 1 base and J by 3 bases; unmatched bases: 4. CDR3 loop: CASSQGWTGHTGELFF. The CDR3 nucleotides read TGCGCCAGCAGCCAAGGGTGGACAGGGCACACCGGGGAGCTGTTTTTT.

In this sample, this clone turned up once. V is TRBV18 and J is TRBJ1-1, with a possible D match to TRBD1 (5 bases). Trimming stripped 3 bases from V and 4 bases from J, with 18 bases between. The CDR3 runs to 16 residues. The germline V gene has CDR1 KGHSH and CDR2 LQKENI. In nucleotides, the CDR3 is TGTGCCAGCTCACCGCCGGTAGGCAGGGAAGGCACTGAAGCTTTCTTT. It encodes CASSPPVGREGTEAFF. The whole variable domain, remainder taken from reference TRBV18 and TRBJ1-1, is NAGVMQNPRHLVRRRGQEARLRCSPMKGHSHVYWYRQLPEEGLKFMVYLQKENIIDESGMPKERFSAEFPKEGPSILRIQQVVRGDSAAYFCASSPPVGREGTEAFFGQGTRLTVV.

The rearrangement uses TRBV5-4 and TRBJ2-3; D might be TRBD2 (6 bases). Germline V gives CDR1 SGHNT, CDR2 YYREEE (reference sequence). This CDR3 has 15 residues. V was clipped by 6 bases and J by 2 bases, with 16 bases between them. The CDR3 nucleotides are TGTGCCAGCAACCCGTGGGGGGAACCCACAGATACGCAGTATTTT. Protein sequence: CASNPWGEPTDTQYF.

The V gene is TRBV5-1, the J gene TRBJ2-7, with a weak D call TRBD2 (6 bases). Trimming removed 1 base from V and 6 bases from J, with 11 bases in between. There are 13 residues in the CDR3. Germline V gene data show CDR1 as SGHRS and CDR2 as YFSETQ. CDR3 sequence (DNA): TGCGCCAGCAGCTTGAGTCTGGGAGGCGAGCAGTACTTC. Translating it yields CASSLSLGGEQYF.

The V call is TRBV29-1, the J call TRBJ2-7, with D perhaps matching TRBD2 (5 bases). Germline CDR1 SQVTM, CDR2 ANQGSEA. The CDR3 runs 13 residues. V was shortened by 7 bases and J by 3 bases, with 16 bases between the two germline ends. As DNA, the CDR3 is TGCAGCGCCCAAGCCGGGATCCACTACGAGCAGTACTTC. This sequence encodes CSAQAGIHYEQYF.

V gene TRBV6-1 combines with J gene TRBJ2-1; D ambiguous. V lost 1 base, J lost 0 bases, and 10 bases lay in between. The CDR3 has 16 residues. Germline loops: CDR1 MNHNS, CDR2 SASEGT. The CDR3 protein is CASSEGPGYSYNEQFF. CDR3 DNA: TGTGCCAGCAGTGAAGGGCCGGGTTACTCCTACAATGAGCAGTTCTTC.

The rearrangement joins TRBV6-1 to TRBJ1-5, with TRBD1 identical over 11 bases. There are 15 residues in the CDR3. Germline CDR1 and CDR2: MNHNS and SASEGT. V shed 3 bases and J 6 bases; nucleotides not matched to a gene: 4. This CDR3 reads CASSDWTGGGQPQHF. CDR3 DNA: TGTGCCAGCAGTGATTGGACAGGGGGCGGTCAGCCCCAGCATTTT.

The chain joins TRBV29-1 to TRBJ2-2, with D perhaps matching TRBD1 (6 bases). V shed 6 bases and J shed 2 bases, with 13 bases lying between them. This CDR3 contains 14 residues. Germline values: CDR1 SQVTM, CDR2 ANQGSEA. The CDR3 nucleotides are TGCAGCGTCCAGACAGGCTTTAACACCGGGGAGCTGTTTTTT. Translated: CSVQTGFNTGELFF.

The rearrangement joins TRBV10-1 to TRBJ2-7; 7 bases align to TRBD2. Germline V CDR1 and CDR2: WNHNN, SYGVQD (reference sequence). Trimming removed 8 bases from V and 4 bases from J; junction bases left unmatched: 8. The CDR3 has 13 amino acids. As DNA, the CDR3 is TGCGCCAGCGGTGGCCGGGAGGCTTACGAGCAGTACTTC. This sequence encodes CASGGREAYEQYF.